This T cell receptor (beta chain) appears in the sequencing data of a study of shared clonotypes between healthy human individuals. TCRdb's copy holds only in-frame clones and misses some; the assay was immunoSEQ multiplex PCR. The data contain millions of clones, 90% to 95% of them singletons. The CDR3 extends over 14 amino acids. V was shortened by 4 bases and J by 2 bases, with 12 bases between the two germline ends. Germline V CDR1 and CDR2: SGHAT, FQNNGV. Sequencing used naive CD4+ T cells sorted from blood. Noted subset: CD45RA+ positively selected. V and J are TRBV11-2 and TRBJ2-7; no firm D call. This clonotype was obtained from a man aged 18-30 years in good health. The CDR3 is CASSWRGGPYEQYF. In nucleotides, the CDR3 is TGTGCCAGCAGCTGGAGAGGCGGTCCCTACGAGCAGTACTTC.